This T cell receptor beta chain was found in a study of a mutant IDH1 vaccine in newly diagnosed glioma. Background on the study: Vaccine dosing followed radiotherapy by 4-6 weeks, or accompanied temozolomide cycles. Mean patient age was around 40 years; around 60% were male and roughly 38% female. Receipt of radiotherapy, temozolomide, or both preceded the study, and most received both. Findings and limits, study-wide: Among patients, 93.3% showed immune responses induced by the vaccine.

Regarding time point: week 23, last vaccination. Topical imiquimod was applied with each vaccine dose, which held 300 ug of mutant IDH1 20-mer peptide. Clones were read by immunoSEQ multiplex PCR, and TCRdb kept only the in-frame ones, dropping some. Here the sample spans around 40,000 clones, approximately 72% being singletons. This clone was recorded a few times. The target antigen is unknown. Here the sequenced sample was PBMCs, taken from a glioma patient whose treatment included an IDH1 peptide vaccine. The TCR comes from a man aged 50-59 years with glioma.

In nucleotides, the CDR3 is TGTGCCAGCAGCTTGACTAGTTCTCGGGGCAATGAGCAGTTCTTC. It is translated as CASSLTSSRGNEQFF. This sequence joins TRBV7-9 and TRBJ2-1; a possible D gene is TRBD2 (6 bases). Germline CDR1 and CDR2: SEHNR and FQNEAQ (reference sequence). V was pared by 3 bases and J by 6 bases, with 15 bases between. The CDR3 covers 15 residues.